This T cell receptor beta chain was identified in a study of cytomegalovirus exposure and HLA in healthy donors. The CDR3 consists of 15 residues. Germline V gene sequence: CDR1 LNHDA, CDR2 SQIVND (reference sequence). The V and J ends lost 6 bases and 3 bases, in that order; junction bases with no gene match: 7. Repertoires were generated with immunoSEQ multiplex PCR, while TCRdb's copy carries only in-frame clones and drops some. The data hold 150,000 to 160,000 clones, with 70% to 90% observed a single time. Turning to this clone: Its antigen is unknown.

Study conclusions and caveats: The tendency of first-cohort TCR clusters to co-occur in the approximately 120 validation repertoires was identified by a subsequent analysis. Despite most TCR sequences being rare, some public TCRs occurred in many donors. Researchers counted over 150 TCR beta chains as cytomegalovirus-associated.

The chain uses TRBV19 and TRBJ2-1, with TRBD2 matching 8 bases. The clonotype comes from a human donor in good health. Input material: PBMCs. The DNA of the CDR3 is TGTGCCAGTAGCACGAGCGGGGGCCTCTACAATGAGCAGTTCTTC. The encoded protein is CASSTSGGLYNEQFF.